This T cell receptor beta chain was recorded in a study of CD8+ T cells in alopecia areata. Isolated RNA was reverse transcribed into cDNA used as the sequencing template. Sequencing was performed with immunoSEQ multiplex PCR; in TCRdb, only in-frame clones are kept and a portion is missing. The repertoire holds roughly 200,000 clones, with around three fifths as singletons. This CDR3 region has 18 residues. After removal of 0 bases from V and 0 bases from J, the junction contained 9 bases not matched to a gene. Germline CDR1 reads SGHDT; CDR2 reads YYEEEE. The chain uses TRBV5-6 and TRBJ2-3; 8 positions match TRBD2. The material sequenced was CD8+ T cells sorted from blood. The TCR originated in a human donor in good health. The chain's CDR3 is CASSLGSLADESTDTQYF. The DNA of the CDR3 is TGTGCCAGCAGCTTGGGGTCACTAGCGGATGAAAGCACAGATACGCAGTATTTT. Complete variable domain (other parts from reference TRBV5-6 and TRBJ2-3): DAGVTQSPTHLIKTRGQQVTLRCSPKSGHDTVSWYQQALGQGPQFIFQYYEEEERQRGNFPDRFSGHQFPNYSSELNVNALLLGDSALYLCASSLGSLADESTDTQYFGPGTRLTVL.